This T cell receptor (beta chain) was sequenced in a study of T cell repertoires in cytomegalovirus infection. Looking at the study overall: Indicated by public TCR beta signatures were CMV infection and matching HLA type.

MiXCR, applied by TCRdb to the reads, yields one record per CDR3 protein. The repertoire has 150,000 to 200,000 distinct CDR3 sequences, roughly a fifth of them found once; the top ten carry 2.5% to 3%. The CDR3 length is 14 residues. Trimming removed 7 bases from V and 12 bases from J, with 22 bases in between. The specimen was PBMCs. This chain connects TRBV12-3 or TRBV12-4 to TRBJ2-1; the D is unclear. The receptor comes from a human donor in good health (CMV status not recorded). Some clones in this sample may be carry-over from other donors' samples. CDR3 bases: TGTGCCAGCACCTTTAGTATTGTGGCCGCCTGGCAGTTCTTC. Protein product: CASTFSIVAAWQFF.